This T cell receptor (beta chain) comes out of a study of lymphopenia after photon versus proton radiotherapy. Study conclusions and caveats: Photon-treated patients lost naive T cells and TCR diversity; proton-treated stayed stable. Larger post-nadir TCR diversity loss correlated inversely with survival in deceased patients. Oligoclonal CD8+ Temra expansion after nadir drove photon patients' diversity drop. Better survival with proton therapy was suggested as possible, not demonstrated.

Using immunoSEQ multiplex PCR, the repertoire was profiled, and TCRdb retains in-frame clones only, with some absent. Among 68,000 or so clones listed, roughly 88% were seen once. The CDR3 is 14 amino acids. Germline lookup yields CDR1 SQVTM and CDR2 ANQGSEA. The trim removed 3 bases at V and 5 bases at J, leaving 5 bases unmatched. About this clone itself: Its antigen remains unknown.

The chain combines TRBV29-1 with TRBJ2-2; 8 bases align to TRBD2. Source: peripheral blood, taken from a patient treated with photon-based radiotherapy. This TCR came from a woman aged 70-85 years with pancreatic cancer. Here the CDR3 DNA reads TGCAGCGTTGATCCGGGCGGGGGGACCGGGGAGCTGTTTTTT. Its translation: CSVDPGGGTGELFF.